These T cell receptor beta chains were read from a single sample in a study of shared clonotypes between healthy human individuals. Clones were sequenced by immunoSEQ multiplex PCR, and TCRdb holds only the in-frame ones, with some missing. The sample lists fewer than 850,000 clones; 80% to 95% were seen once. Sequences were obtained from memory CD8+ T cells from PBMCs. These receptors were taken from a man younger than 30 in good health. Some clones in this sample may be carry-over from other donors' samples. CDR3s include the opening cysteine and the closing phenylalanine or tryptophan. The order of the fields is CDR3 protein, V gene.

CASSLGLAGNTGELFF | TRBV5-4
CSVRLADTDTQYF | TRBV29-1
CARKQGDLMEEAFF | TRBV2
CASSGDRGNQPQHF | TRBV6-4
CASSGRTISSGNTIYF | TRBV28
CASNGPGLVIEQFF | TRBV19
CASSWGAFREAKAFF | TRBV28
CASSLARLAGVREQYF | TRBV7-3
CASSLSTSGIAEQYF | TRBV28
CASSTSSYNEQFF | TRBV27
CASSPISTASAHYNEQFF | TRBV19
CASSSPEDGSYEQYF | TRBV5-1
CAIRPTSGRPQETQYF | TRBV10-3
CASSGGHPTEQYF | TRBV9
CAWSGVNYNEQFF | TRBV30
CASSYPRGVGETQYF | TRBV6-5
CAWSVLAGGNSPLHF | TRBV30
CASSLGGGTSYEQYF | TRBV5-6
CASRITGNTEAFF | TRBV25-1
CASSLGRTWSNQPQHF | TRBV7-8
CASSHTTVNYGYTF | TRBV7-9
CASTPGAGNQPQHF | TRBV2
CASSDFTKANQPQHF | TRBV2
CASSDEASGGTDTQYF | TRBV2
CASSPPPGGDIQYF | TRBV6-5
CASSYLGSGQGEETQYF | TRBV27
CASSWDRQETQYF | TRBV11-2
CASSLLVRGDEKLFF | TRBV7-9
CASSLVGGQAMNGYTF | TRBV7-9
CASSRTLLANEQYF | TRBV6-4
CAGRSNGGEKLFF | TRBV2
CASSQSRFSSAGGTDTQYF | TRBV4-1
CASSLTSDRLSGANVLTF | TRBV7-3
CASSEWGGGPAEQYF | TRBV9
CASSLNPGQQETQYF | TRBV27
CASSPTGSGANEQFF | TRBV28
CASIGQGGQPQHF | TRBV27
CASSDSTGGPNQPQHF | TRBV19
CASSFMYGSHEQFF | TRBV13
CASSRGTDEQYF | TRBV6-5
CASSYSPSGANNEQFF | TRBV6-5
CASSVVGTGWETQYF | TRBV9
CASSPGSSGANVLTF | TRBV4-3
CASDPLTLPDTQYF | TRBV7-8
CASRPGGEALTDTQYF | TRBV6-6
CAWSVSYGRGKARYEQYF | TRBV30
CATSKGAGSYEQYF | TRBV15
CASSQVGRGLGSPTGELFF | TRBV4-3
CASSPFREKYEKLFF | TRBV2
CASSDRDRGKMNTEAFF | TRBV5-1
CSATGLAVYNEQFF | TRBV29-1
CASRDWEKLFF | TRBV7-9
CASSLEGFPLYNEQFF | TRBV7-9
CASSWTGHDYEQYF | TRBV28
CASSQAWGGYEQYF | TRBV14